Reported below is one T cell receptor (beta chain). This record belongs to a study of blood T cell repertoires in COVID-19. Study background: Samples of COVID-19 (acute and convalescent) were obtained from the United States, Italy and Spain. T cells, B-cell-depleted T cells, or PBMCs provided the cDNA or gDNA that served as material.

Trimming removed 1 base from V and 7 bases from J, with 17 bases in between. The CDR3 has 16 residues. Germline CDR1 and CDR2: SGHTA and FQGNSA. Per the study methods: Cell counts per sample came from amplifying reference gene primers. Some clones are missing from TCRdb's copy, which holds only in-frame ones; the method was immunoSEQ multiplex PCR. D and trimming come from the DNA, and the V and J calls and clone size come from that table. The sample consists of approximately 67,000 clones, approximately 86% of them appearing once. The origin of this receptor is a man between 60 and 75 years old with acute or convalescent COVID-19. Sequenced material: peripheral blood. The rearrangement joins TRBV7-2 to TRBJ1-5, with D perhaps TRBD1 (6 bases). The CDR3 bases are TGTGCCAGCAGCTTAGTTGGGGGACAAGGCCACCAGCCCCAGCATTTT. Protein sequence: CASSLVGGQGHQPQHF. The full variable domain, with the rest looked up from reference TRBV7-2 and TRBJ1-5, is GAGVSQSPSNKVTEKGKDVELRCDPISGHTALYWYRQSLGQGLEFLIYFQGNSAPDKSGLPSDRFSAERTGGSVSTLTIQRTQQEDSAVYLCASSLVGGQGHQPQHFGDGTRLSIL.